This T cell receptor (beta chain) was identified in a study of Graves' ophthalmopathy and Graves' hyperthyroidism. The study, taken as a whole, reports: Sensitivity reached approximately 71% and specificity about 72% when the model predicted ophthalmopathy progression.

Germline assignment: CDR1 MDHEN and CDR2 SYDVKM. Trimming removed 6 bases from V and 5 bases from J; junction bases left unmatched: 9. This CDR3 has 14 residues. RNA transcripts yielded amplified TCR beta CDR3 regions. RT-PCR was first run with HTBI primers, then multiplex PCR in a second round. TCRdb used MiXCR to reprocess the multiplex PCR reads, holding one entry per CDR3 protein. The table has about 160,000 distinct CDR3 sequences, roughly two fifths seen once; the top ten hold under 6.5%. This clonotype was counted only a few times. Its antigen is undetermined. The specimen was peripheral blood. This receptor was taken from a woman aged 40 to 49 with Graves' ophthalmopathy. The V gene is TRBV28, the J gene TRBJ2-5, with 7 bases matching TRBD1. CDR3 sequence reads: CASRTQGGGETQYF. CDR3 DNA: TGTGCCAGCAGGACACAAGGGGGCGGGGAGACCCAGTACTTC.